These T cell receptor beta chains were read from a single sample in a study of T cell responses to AZD1222 COVID-19 vaccine. Produced via immunoSEQ multiplex PCR; TCRdb's table is partial and in-frame only. The sample consists of fewer than 200,000 clones, around 88% of them appearing once. The source was peripheral blood, collected on day 0 of AZD1222 vaccination. These TCRs come from an adult in good health. The CDR3 runs from the conserved cysteine through the conserved F or W. Fields, in order: CDR3 DNA, CDR3 protein, J gene, clone size, D gene, V gene. D genes are given only for firm matches. The size entry is marked missing in some rows and otherwise reads once, few, many or a size class.

CDR3nt: TGTGCCAGCAGCCGGACTAGCGACACCGGGGAGCTGTTTTTT
CDR3aa: CASSRTSDTGELFF
j_gene: TRBJ2-2
abundance: -
d_gene: TRBD2
v_gene: TRBV7-9

CDR3nt: TGTGCCAGTAGGCAGGTATCAACTAATGAAAAACTGTTTTTT
CDR3aa: CASRQVSTNEKLFF
j_gene: TRBJ1-4
abundance: -
d_gene: -
v_gene: TRBV19

CDR3nt: TGTGCCAGCAGCCACGGACAGGGAAACTACGAGCAGTACTTC
CDR3aa: CASSHGQGNYEQYF
j_gene: TRBJ2-7
abundance: -
d_gene: TRBD1
v_gene: TRBV11-2

CDR3nt: TGTGCCAGCAGCTCTAGCGGGGGGGCTCTGGATGAGCAGTTCTTC
CDR3aa: CASSSSGGALDEQFF
j_gene: TRBJ2-1
abundance: -
d_gene: TRBD2
v_gene: TRBV9

CDR3nt: TGTGCCAGCAGCGTAGTAGGAGTCGGCAGGGGGCCGGATGATACCCAGTACTTC
CDR3aa: CASSVVGVGRGPDDTQYF
j_gene: TRBJ2-5
abundance: -
d_gene: TRBD1
v_gene: TRBV9

CDR3nt: TGTGCCAGCAGCGTCGGACAGGGAAGAAAGGGGACCCAGTACTTC
CDR3aa: CASSVGQGRKGTQYF
j_gene: TRBJ2-5
abundance: once
d_gene: TRBD1
v_gene: TRBV6-5

CDR3nt: TGTGCCAGCAGCTTAGCGTTCACAGATACGCAGTATTTT
CDR3aa: CASSLAFTDTQYF
j_gene: TRBJ2-3
abundance: -
d_gene: -
v_gene: TRBV7-9

CDR3nt: TGTGCCAGCAGCCCCTGGGGTAGCAATCAGCCCCAGCATTTT
CDR3aa: CASSPWGSNQPQHF
j_gene: TRBJ1-5
abundance: -
d_gene: -
v_gene: TRBV28

CDR3nt: TGTGCCAGCAGCGGGGACAGGGACCAGCCCCAGCATTTT
CDR3aa: CASSGDRDQPQHF
j_gene: TRBJ1-5
abundance: -
d_gene: TRBD1
v_gene: TRBV7-2

CDR3nt: TGTGCCAGCGGTACGGGAAATGAGCAGTTCTTC
CDR3aa: CASGTGNEQFF
j_gene: TRBJ2-1
abundance: -
d_gene: -
v_gene: TRBV25-1

CDR3nt: TGTGCCAGCAGCTTCCTGGGTGGCTCCTACGAGCAGTACTTC
CDR3aa: CASSFLGGSYEQYF
j_gene: TRBJ2-7
abundance: -
d_gene: -
v_gene: TRBV7-2

CDR3nt: TGTGCCAGCCTGCAGTTCGTACAGTTCTTC
CDR3aa: CASLQFVQFF
j_gene: TRBJ2-1
abundance: -
d_gene: -
v_gene: TRBV6-5

CDR3nt: TGTGCCAGCAGCCTGGGACAGGGGGCGCGTTCACCCCTCCACTTT
CDR3aa: CASSLGQGARSPLHF
j_gene: TRBJ1-6
abundance: -
d_gene: TRBD1
v_gene: TRBV3-1/TRBV3-2

CDR3nt: TGTGCCAGCAGCCTCGGGTCCGATACGCAGTATTTT
CDR3aa: CASSLGSDTQYF
j_gene: TRBJ2-3
abundance: -
d_gene: -
v_gene: TRBV5-5

CDR3nt: TGTGCCAGTATGATTACTAGCGGGGGGGCCTATGAGCAGTTCTTC
CDR3aa: CASMITSGGAYEQFF
j_gene: TRBJ2-1
abundance: -
d_gene: TRBD2
v_gene: TRBV19

CDR3nt: TGTGCCAGCAGCTTAGCGGGGACTAGCGGGAGCGGAGGGGAGCTGTTTTTT
CDR3aa: CASSLAGTSGSGGELFF
j_gene: TRBJ2-2
abundance: -
d_gene: TRBD2
v_gene: TRBV7-3

CDR3nt: TGTGCCAGCAGCCCCCCCCGTACGAACACTGAAGCTTTCTTT
CDR3aa: CASSPPRTNTEAFF
j_gene: TRBJ1-1
abundance: -
d_gene: -
v_gene: TRBV7-2